The rows below give T cell receptor beta chains drawn from one sample of a study of control samples from healthy donors and cancer patients. Profiling relied on immunoSEQ multiplex PCR, and the TCRdb table lists in-frame clones only, not all of them. The data contain some 120,000 clones, roughly 87% of them singletons. Sample: blood. All receptors derive from a man aged 18-30 years in good health. CDR3s include the opening cysteine and the closing phenylalanine or tryptophan. Fields, in order: V gene, CDR3 protein.

TRBV6-5 CASSYSVKTYNEQFF
TRBV6-5 CASSFPDRAGKNIQYF
TRBV11-2 CASSLLGTEAFF
TRBV24-1 CATSDFSGTSPNEQFF
TRBV5-1 CASSTNRGWANVLTF
TRBV19 CATRREKLFF
TRBV19 CASSTPPGTSNQPQHF
TRBV29-1 CSVVAGLGYTF
TRBV7-2 CASGTSGGNEQFF
TRBV4-3 CASSQDVLPYNEQFF
TRBV19 CASTPRQGGYEQYF
TRBV27 CASSLTWGVGNTEAFF
TRBV29-1 CSVEVRAGGTSYNEQFF
TRBV18 CASSPTITWQPNQPQHF
TRBV11-2 CASTSRTGDRYEQYF
TRBV27 CASSGQGFPYTEAFF
TRBV7-9 CASSLARGRTNEKLFF
TRBV12-5 CASGFLREATYNEQFF
TRBV7-9 CASSIVLAENQPQHF